A single sample gave rise to the 30 T cell receptor beta chains below, sequenced in a study of T cells after yellow fever vaccination. TCRdb reprocessed the 5' RACE reads with MiXCR, giving one entry per CDR3 protein. In the table there are hundreds of thousands of distinct CDR3 sequences, 9% to 15% of which are singletons. The sample in question was PBMCs, obtained on the day of the yellow fever booster vaccination. The receptor set was obtained from a man between 25 and 39 years old who received the YFV17D yellow fever vaccine.

The rearrangement joins TRBV11-2 to TRBJ1-3; D unclear. Germline V gene lookup returns CDR1 SGHAT and CDR2 FQNNGV. Deletions cut 2 bases from V and 0 bases from J, with 17 bases between. The CDR3 consists of 18 residues. The CDR3 is CASSLLNPRRDSGNTIYF. The CDR3 bases are TGTGCCAGCAGCTTACTAAATCCCCGGAGGGACTCTGGAAACACCATATATTTT.

In its sample, this clonotype was seen a few times. In nucleotides, the CDR3 is TGTGCCAGCAGTGAGGGTCCTTCGCTTGCCTACGAGCAGTACTTC. This codes for CASSEGPSLAYEQYF. V usage is TRBV6-1 and J usage is TRBJ2-7; D gene unclear. The CDR3 is made up of 15 amino acids. Looked up from germline, CDR1 is MNHNS and CDR2 is SASEGT. V gave up 3 bases and J gave up 2 bases, with 14 bases separating them.

The chain couples TRBV5-1 to TRBJ2-1; D is unresolved. The V gene lost 7 bases and the J gene lost 5 bases, with 10 bases spanning the gap. The CDR3 contains 12 residues. CDR1 and CDR2 (germline): SGHRS, YFSETQ. CDR3 loop: CASGRTNNEQFF. The CDR3 nucleotides are TGCGCCAGCGGACGGACGAACAATGAGCAGTTCTTC.

V and J are TRBV7-2 and TRBJ2-1; maybe TRBD1 (6 bases). The CDR3 has 14 amino acids. Germline V gene data show CDR1 as SGHTA and CDR2 as FQGNSA. Trimming pared 5 bases from V and 8 bases from J, leaving 16 bases between. The CDR3: CASSRGHLDYEQFF. CDR3 bases: TGTGCCAGCAGCCGGGGACATTTAGACTATGAGCAGTTCTTC.

This clonotype was seen only a few times. The chain has TRBV20-1 and TRBJ2-7; the D gene is possibly TRBD1 (5 bases). V lost 4 bases and J lost 3, with 10 bases in between. The CDR3 runs 12 residues. Germline CDR1 is DFQATT and CDR2 is SNEGSKA (reference sequence). Here the CDR3 DNA reads TGCAGTGCTAAAACCAGGGTCTACGAGCAGTACTTC. As protein: CSAKTRVYEQYF.

V usage is TRBV13 and J usage is TRBJ2-1; TRBD2 is a possible D gene (6 bases). CDR1 is PRHDT, CDR2 FYEKMQ, per germline (reference sequence). The CDR3 extends over 17 amino acids. Trimming took 5 bases from V and 0 from J, leaving 17 bases between them. DNA of the CDR3: TGTGCCAGCAGCAACTCCTTCTCGCGGGGCTCCTACAATGAGCAGTTCTTC. Its translation is CASSNSFSRGSYNEQFF.

Only a few counts were recorded for this clonotype. The chain combines TRBV28 with TRBJ2-3; maybe TRBD2 (5 bases). Trimming cost V 6 bases and J 0 bases, with 7 bases left between them. The germline gives CDR1 MDHEN, CDR2 SYDVKM. This CDR3 comprises 13 residues. The CDR3 DNA is TGTGCCAGCAGGCGGGCCAGCACAGATACGCAGTATTTT. Protein sequence: CASRRASTDTQYF.

The sample holds a few counts of this clonotype. This chain connects TRBV20-1 to TRBJ2-1, with 16 nucleotides matching TRBD2. V was pared by 3 bases and J by 7 bases, with 6 bases of the junction left unmatched. This CDR3 has 16 amino acids. CDR1 and CDR2 (germline): DFQATT, SNEGSKA (reference sequence). The DNA of the CDR3 is TGCAGTGCTAGGCCCCCGGGACTAGCGGGAGGGAATGAGCAGTTCTTC. It encodes CSARPPGLAGGNEQFF.

This clonotype was seen many times. The chain uses TRBV7-3 and TRBJ2-2; no definite D call. This CDR3 region has 16 residues. Germline lookup yields CDR1 SGHTA and CDR2 FQGTGA. Trimming left V 1 base short and J 10 bases short, with 19 bases between. The CDR3 nucleotides are TGTGCCAGCAGCTTAAGTGACGCCACCGCCGGCACGGAGCTGTTTTTT. Encoded protein: CASSLSDATAGTELFF. Together with reference TRBV7-3 and TRBJ2-2, the CDR3 gives the full variable domain: GAGVSQTPSNKVTEKGKYVELRCDPISGHTALYWYRQSLGQGPEFLIYFQGTGAADDSGLPNDRFFAVRPEGSVSTLKIQRTERGDSAVYLCASSLSDATAGTELFFGEGSRLTVL.

This clonotype was found a few times. The chain joins TRBV12-3 or TRBV12-4 to TRBJ2-7, with TRBD2 matching 8 bases. V was clipped by 5 bases and J by 2 bases; unmatched bases: 8. The CDR3 is 15 amino acids. As DNA, the CDR3 is TGTGCCAGCAGTCCTGCAGGGACTAGGGCCTACGAGCAGTACTTC. Its protein is CASSPAGTRAYEQYF.

The chain uses TRBV7-2 and TRBJ2-7; D is possibly TRBD2 (7 bases). Trimming shortened V by 5 bases and J by 2 bases, and 16 bases separated the two germline ends. The CDR3 sequence is 15 residues long. Germline-derived CDR1 and CDR2 are SGHTA and FQGNSA. CDR3 in amino acids: CASSLRGRDTYEQYF. The CDR3 DNA follows: TGTGCCAGCAGCCTACGAGGGAGGGACACCTACGAGCAGTACTTC.

In this sample, this clonotype turned up a few times. This chain joins TRBV5-1 and TRBJ1-5; the D gene is possibly TRBD1 (5 bases). CDR3 length equals 15 residues. Germline-derived CDR1 and CDR2 are SGHRS and YFSETQ. V shed 7 bases and J shed 4 bases, with 18 bases lying between them. The CDR3 nucleotides are TGCGCCAGCGCCCCGGGGCTTACTACTAATCAGCCCCAGCATTTT. This gives the protein CASAPGLTTNQPQHF.

This clonotype was picked up a small number of times. The gene calls are TRBV5-4 and TRBJ2-7, with D possibly called TRBD1 or TRBD2 (5 bases each). Looked up from germline, CDR1 is SGHNT and CDR2 is YYREEE (reference sequence). The length of the CDR3 is 15 residues. The ends were cut back, 3 bases at V and 2 bases at J, with 15 bases in the middle. The CDR3 DNA sequence: TGTGCCAGCAGCTCTGGTTCGGGGCTCGCCTACGAGCAGTACTTC. This codes for CASSSGSGLAYEQYF.

The chain has TRBV20-1 and TRBJ1-1; D gene unclear. V gave up 6 bases and J gave up 5 bases, with 13 bases separating them. Germline values: CDR1 DFQATT, CDR2 SNEGSKA (reference sequence). This CDR3 region has 12 residues. CDR3 amino acids: CSALIRTTEAFF. The CDR3 DNA is TGCAGTGCCCTGATTAGGACGACTGAAGCTTTCTTT.

The genes are TRBV5-1 and TRBJ2-7; 14 bases line up with TRBD2. CDR1 SGHRS and CDR2 YFSETQ come from the germline V gene. J gave up 2 bases and V 3 bases, and 10 bases lay outside the gene matches. This CDR3 contains 18 residues. The CDR3 sequence is CASSYLPGTSGSTYEQYF. The DNA of the CDR3 is TGCGCCAGCAGCTACCTTCCCGGGACTAGCGGGAGTACCTACGAGCAGTACTTC.

This clonotype was picked up many times. The rearrangement links TRBV7-9 to TRBJ2-7; 12 positions match TRBD2. This CDR3 spans 15 amino acids. CDR1 SEHNR and CDR2 FQNEAQ come from the germline V gene (reference sequence). Trimming cost V 4 bases and J 5 bases; bases outside gene matches: 6. This chain's CDR3 is CASSSTSGSIDEQYF. The CDR3 DNA reads TGTGCCAGCAGCTCGACTAGCGGGAGTATTGACGAGCAGTACTTC.

The chain carries TRBV18 and TRBJ2-6; D could derive from TRBD1 or TRBD2 (5 bases each). The CDR3 has 17 residues. CDR1 and CDR2 from the germline V gene are KGHSH and LQKENI. V was clipped by 3 bases and J by 4 bases, with 16 bases between them. The CDR3 sequence is CASSPFTGLAGANVLTF. The CDR3 DNA is TGTGCCAGCTCACCGTTCACAGGACTGGCCGGGGCCAACGTCCTGACTTTC.

There are many counts of this clonotype. The J gene is TRBJ2-2, the V gene TRBV11-2; unclear D gene. The CDR3 runs 11 residues. With 7 bases removed from V and 6 bases from J, the gap between germline ends came to 6 bases. Germline assignment: CDR1 SGHAT and CDR2 FQNNGV. CDR3 bases: TGTGCCAGCACTTCTCCCGGGGAGCTGTTTTTT. This encodes CASTSPGELFF.

This chain connects TRBV20-1 to TRBJ1-2; no clear D. The CDR3 covers 13 residues. The V end lost 6 bases, the J end lost 10 bases, and 21 bases lay between the germline ends. Germline V CDR1 and CDR2: DFQATT, SNEGSKA (reference sequence). This CDR3 is CSARVVGTAAYTF. The DNA for the CDR3 is TGCAGTGCCCGCGTCGTGGGAACCGCGGCCTACACCTTC.

This clonotype was seen only a few times. V and J are TRBV2 and TRBJ2-3, with D possibly being TRBD2 (6 bases). V was trimmed by 9 bases and J by 4 bases, leaving 8 bases between them. The CDR3 covers 11 residues. Germline CDR1 and CDR2: SNHLY and FYNNEI. The chain's CDR3 is CASREADTQYF. The CDR3 nucleotides are TGTGCCAGTAGGGAGGCAGATACGCAGTATTTT.

Many counts were recorded for this clonotype. The V and J genes are TRBV29-1 and TRBJ2-1; TRBD1 matches 12 bases. Per germline, CDR1 SQVTM and CDR2 ANQGSEA. The CDR3 is made up of 14 amino acids. The junction had 4 bases not matched to a gene; V was cut back by 1 base and J by 9 bases. CDR3 protein: CSVEGGQGASEQFF. CDR3 in DNA: TGCAGCGTTGAAGGGGGACAGGGGGCAAGTGAGCAGTTCTTC.

This clonotype was counted between two and nine times. This chain uses TRBV28 with TRBJ2-3, with 9 nucleotides matching TRBD2. Losses at the gene ends were 4 bases for V and 6 bases for J; bases not matched to a gene: 5. CDR1 is MDHEN, CDR2 SYDVKM, per germline. The CDR3 totals 14 residues. The CDR3 reads CASSWTSADDTQYF. The CDR3 DNA reads as TGTGCCAGCAGTTGGACTAGCGCCGATGATACGCAGTATTTT.

In its sample, this clonotype was seen a few times. The J gene is TRBJ1-5, the V gene TRBV19, with D tentatively TRBD1 (6 bases). The CDR3 extends over 14 amino acids. Deletions cut 3 bases from V and 5 bases from J, with 11 bases between. CDR1 and CDR2 from the germline V gene are LNHDA and SQIVND (reference sequence). For the CDR3, the DNA is TGTGCCAGTAGTATGGGGGCCCGGTATCAGCCCCAGCATTTT. Residues: CASSMGARYQPQHF. Complete variable domain (other parts from reference TRBV19 and TRBJ1-5): DGGITQSPKYLFRKEGQNVTLSCEQNLNHDAMYWYRQDPGQGLRLIYYSQIVNDFQKGDIAEGYSVSREKKESFPLTVTSAQKNPTAFYLCASSMGARYQPQHFGDGTRLSIL.

This clonotype was counted between two and nine times. The chain is built from TRBV28 and TRBJ1-4; the D is unclear. Deletions cut 6 bases from V and 4 bases from J, with 15 bases between. CDR3 length: 15 amino acids. Germline V gives CDR1 MDHEN, CDR2 SYDVKM. The CDR3 DNA is TGTGCCAGCAGGGTTTTCAGCCGGAGTAATGAAAAACTGTTTTTT. Its protein product is CASRVFSRSNEKLFF.

This sequence joins TRBV7-2 and TRBJ2-7; 7 nucleotides line up with TRBD2. The ends lost 5 bases at V and 3 bases at J; junction bases unmatched: 22. Per the germline V gene, CDR1 is SGHTA and CDR2 is FQGNSA. The CDR3 is 19 amino acids. The CDR3 coding sequence is TGTGCCAGCAGCCTATCGGGGGTTTTGGGCGGGGGTTTCTTCTACGAGCAGTACTTC. Translated, it gives CASSLSGVLGGGFFYEQYF.

This clonotype has a handful of counts. This chain uses TRBV7-8 with TRBJ2-1, with TRBD2 matching over 11 bases. The CDR3 runs to 16 residues. The germline V gene has CDR1 SGHVS and CDR2 FQNEAQ. With 5 bases clipped from V and 7 bases from J, the junction kept 10 bases outside the gene matches. CDR3 nucleotides: TGTGCCAGCAGCCGCTTAGTAGCGGGAGGGACTAATGAGCAGTTCTTC. This encodes CASSRLVAGGTNEQFF.

The chain employs TRBV30 and TRBJ2-1; D call uncertain. This CDR3 contains 16 residues. V was pared by 3 bases and J by 2 bases, with 17 bases between. Looked up from germline, CDR1 is GTSNPN and CDR2 is SVGIG (reference sequence). Here the CDR3 DNA reads TGTGCCTGGAGCGCCGATAGGCGGATCGCCTACAATGAGCAGTTCTTC. It is translated as CAWSADRRIAYNEQFF.

This rearrangement joins TRBV5-1 to TRBJ2-3; 12 bases are shared with TRBD2. The CDR3 has 15 residues. Losses at the gene ends were 3 bases for V and 2 bases for J; bases not matched to a gene: 1. Germline lookup yields CDR1 SGHRS and CDR2 YFSETQ. CDR3 in amino acids: CASSWTSGATDTQYF. CDR3 coding DNA: TGCGCCAGCAGCTGGACTAGCGGGGCCACAGATACGCAGTATTTT.

This clonotype has just a few counts. The V and J genes are TRBV27 and TRBJ1-5; D might be TRBD1 (5 bases). This CDR3 contains 18 residues. V shed 2 bases and J shed 0 bases, with 17 bases lying between them. Germline loops: CDR1 MNHEY, CDR2 SMNVEV (reference sequence). The CDR3 spells CASSLGVPGLLSNQPQHF. The CDR3 coding sequence is TGTGCCAGCAGTTTAGGGGTCCCGGGGCTCCTTAGCAATCAGCCCCAGCATTTT.

There are many counts of this clonotype. This chain connects TRBV20-1 to TRBJ2-4; D is ambiguous. In germline, CDR1 is DFQATT, CDR2 SNEGSKA (reference sequence). The CDR3 covers 14 residues. Trimming pared 5 bases from V and 1 base from J, leaving 12 bases between. DNA for the CDR3: TGCAGTGCTCCCCAGCCTGGGGCCAAAAACATTCAGTACTTC. Translating gives CSAPQPGAKNIQYF.